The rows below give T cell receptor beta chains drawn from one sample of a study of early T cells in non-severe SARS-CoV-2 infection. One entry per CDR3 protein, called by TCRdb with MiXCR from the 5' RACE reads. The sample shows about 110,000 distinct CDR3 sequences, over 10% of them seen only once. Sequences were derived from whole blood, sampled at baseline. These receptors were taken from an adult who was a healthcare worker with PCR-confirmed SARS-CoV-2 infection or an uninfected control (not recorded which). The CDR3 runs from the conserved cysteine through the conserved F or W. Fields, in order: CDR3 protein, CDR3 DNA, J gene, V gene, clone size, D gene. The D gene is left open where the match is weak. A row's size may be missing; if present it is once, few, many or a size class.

cdr3_aa: CASSQVGTDRRETQYF
cdr3_nt: TGTGCCAGCAGCCAAGTGGGGACAGATCGTAGAGAGACCCAGTACTTC
j_call: TRBJ2-5
v_call: TRBV4-2
clone_size: few
d_call: TRBD1

cdr3_aa: CASSLGAGEAGELFF
cdr3_nt: TGCGCCAGCAGCTTAGGAGCGGGAGAAGCCGGGGAGCTGTTTTTT
j_call: TRBJ2-2
v_call: TRBV5-1
clone_size: few
d_call: TRBD2

cdr3_aa: CASSEGPSAQGYTF
cdr3_nt: TGTGCCAGCAGTGAGGGGCCCTCGGCCCAAGGCTACACCTTC
j_call: TRBJ1-2
v_call: TRBV25-1
clone_size: -
d_call: -

cdr3_aa: CASRPPLRGLAGETQYF
cdr3_nt: TGTGCCAGCAGGCCCCCTCTGCGGGGACTAGCGGGAGAGACCCAGTACTTC
j_call: TRBJ2-5
v_call: TRBV7-9
clone_size: few
d_call: TRBD2

cdr3_aa: CASRSRQGYGYTF
cdr3_nt: TGCGCCAGCAGATCCCGACAGGGGTATGGCTACACCTTC
j_call: TRBJ1-2
v_call: TRBV5-1
clone_size: few
d_call: TRBD1

cdr3_aa: CASSQGGYGNIQYF
cdr3_nt: TGTGCCAGCAGCCAAGGGGGCTACGGAAACATTCAGTACTTC
j_call: TRBJ2-4
v_call: TRBV9
clone_size: -
d_call: TRBD1

cdr3_aa: CATALRGSRQPQHF
cdr3_nt: TGTGCCACCGCGCTCCGGGGGTCTAGGCAGCCCCAGCATTTT
j_call: TRBJ1-5
v_call: TRBV12-3/TRBV12-4
clone_size: many
d_call: -

cdr3_aa: CASSPFYTGYGYTF
cdr3_nt: TGTGCCAGCAGCCCCTTTTATACGGGGTATGGCTACACCTTC
j_call: TRBJ1-2
v_call: TRBV7-9
clone_size: few
d_call: -

cdr3_aa: CASSSRDQRADTQYF
cdr3_nt: TGTGCCAGCAGTTCCCGGGACCAAAGGGCAGATACGCAGTATTTT
j_call: TRBJ2-3
v_call: TRBV12-3/TRBV12-4
clone_size: -
d_call: -

cdr3_aa: CASLPWGGRQNQPQHF
cdr3_nt: TGTGCCAGCCTCCCATGGGGGGGCCGCCAAAATCAGCCCCAGCATTTT
j_call: TRBJ1-5
v_call: TRBV2
clone_size: -
d_call: -

cdr3_aa: CASSPQGYQETQYF
cdr3_nt: TGTGCCAGCAGCCCACAGGGTTACCAAGAGACCCAGTACTTC
j_call: TRBJ2-5
v_call: TRBV7-3
clone_size: many
d_call: -

cdr3_aa: CASSLMGADEAFF
cdr3_nt: TGTGCCAGCAGCTTAATGGGGGCTGATGAAGCTTTCTTT
j_call: TRBJ1-1
v_call: TRBV11-2
clone_size: -
d_call: -

cdr3_aa: CASSYLRTREGEQFF
cdr3_nt: TGTGCCAGCAGCTACCTTCGGACCAGGGAAGGAGAGCAGTTCTTC
j_call: TRBJ2-1
v_call: TRBV7-8
clone_size: many
d_call: -

cdr3_aa: CASSLRPQGGSGANVLTF
cdr3_nt: TGTGCCAGCAGTTTAAGACCTCAAGGGGGCTCTGGGGCCAACGTCCTGACTTTC
j_call: TRBJ2-6
v_call: TRBV27
clone_size: few
d_call: -

cdr3_aa: CSARVHYSNQPQHF
cdr3_nt: TGCAGTGCTAGAGTGCATTATAGCAATCAGCCCCAGCATTTT
j_call: TRBJ1-5
v_call: TRBV20-1
clone_size: few
d_call: -

cdr3_aa: CASSQGNTEAFF
cdr3_nt: TGTGCCAGCAGTCAGGGGAACACTGAAGCTTTCTTT
j_call: TRBJ1-1
v_call: TRBV3-1
clone_size: many
d_call: -

cdr3_aa: CASSLRQLTDTQYF
cdr3_nt: TGTGCCAGCAGTTTAAGGCAGCTCACAGATACGCAGTATTTT
j_call: TRBJ2-3
v_call: TRBV27
clone_size: many
d_call: -

cdr3_aa: CSAPLAGAGNEQFF
cdr3_nt: TGCAGTGCTCCCCTAGCGGGAGCCGGGAATGAGCAGTTCTTC
j_call: TRBJ2-1
v_call: TRBV20-1
clone_size: -
d_call: TRBD2

cdr3_aa: CSAPRDTTYNEQFF
cdr3_nt: TGCAGTGCCCCCCGGGACACCACCTACAATGAGCAGTTCTTC
j_call: TRBJ2-1
v_call: TRBV20-1
clone_size: few
d_call: -

cdr3_aa: CASSLGDRPYNEQFF
cdr3_nt: TGCGCCAGCAGCTTGGGAGACAGACCGTACAATGAGCAGTTCTTC
j_call: TRBJ2-1
v_call: TRBV5-1
clone_size: many
d_call: -

cdr3_aa: CASSLAGGPRRTDTQYF
cdr3_nt: TGTGCCAGCAGCTTAGCGGGAGGGCCCCGCCGTACAGATACGCAGTATTTT
j_call: TRBJ2-3
v_call: TRBV7-6
clone_size: many
d_call: TRBD2

cdr3_aa: CSVAGTGGIDTQYF
cdr3_nt: TGCAGCGTCGCCGGGACAGGGGGCATAGATACGCAGTATTTT
j_call: TRBJ2-3
v_call: TRBV29-1
clone_size: -
d_call: TRBD1

cdr3_aa: CASSQPPLAGGPGAHTDTQYF
cdr3_nt: TGCGCCAGCAGCCAACCCCCCCTAGCGGGGGGCCCGGGGGCACACACAGATACGCAGTATTTT
j_call: TRBJ2-3
v_call: TRBV4-1
clone_size: many
d_call: TRBD2

cdr3_aa: CASSPVGEGYTEAFF
cdr3_nt: TGTGCCAGCAGCCCTGTCGGGGAGGGGTATACTGAAGCTTTCTTT
j_call: TRBJ1-1
v_call: TRBV3-1
clone_size: -
d_call: -

cdr3_aa: CATSRDPDRNSPLHF
cdr3_nt: TGTGCCACCAGCAGAGACCCGGACAGAAATTCACCCCTCCACTTT
j_call: TRBJ1-6
v_call: TRBV15
clone_size: few
d_call: -

cdr3_aa: CASSTGQFTEAFF
cdr3_nt: TGTGCCAGCAGCACAGGACAGTTCACTGAAGCTTTCTTT
j_call: TRBJ1-1
v_call: TRBV7-3
clone_size: -
d_call: -